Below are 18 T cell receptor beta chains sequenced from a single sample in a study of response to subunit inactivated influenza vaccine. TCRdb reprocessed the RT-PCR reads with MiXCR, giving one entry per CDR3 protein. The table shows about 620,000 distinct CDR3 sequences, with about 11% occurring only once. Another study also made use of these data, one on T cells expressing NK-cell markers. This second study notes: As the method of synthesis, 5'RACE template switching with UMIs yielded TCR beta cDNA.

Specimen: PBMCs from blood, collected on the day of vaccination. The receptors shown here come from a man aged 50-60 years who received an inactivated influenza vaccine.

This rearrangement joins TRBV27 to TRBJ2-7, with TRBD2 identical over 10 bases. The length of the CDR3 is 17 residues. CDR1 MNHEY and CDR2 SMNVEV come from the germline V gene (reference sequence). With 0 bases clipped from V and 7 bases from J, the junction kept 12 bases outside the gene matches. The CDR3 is CASSLSGSGLAVGEQYF. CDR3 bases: TGTGCCAGCAGTTTATCGGGTTCCGGACTAGCGGTGGGGGAGCAGTACTTC.

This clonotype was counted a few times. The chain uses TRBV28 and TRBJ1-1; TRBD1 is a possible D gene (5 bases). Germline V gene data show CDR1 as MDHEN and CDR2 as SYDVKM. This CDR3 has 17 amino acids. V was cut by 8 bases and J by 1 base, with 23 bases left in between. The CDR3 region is CASATWDQGWKNTEAFF. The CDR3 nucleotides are TGTGCCAGCGCCACCTGGGATCAGGGTTGGAAGAACACTGAAGCTTTCTTT.

Here the CDR3 reads CASSLGKWTDSSYEQYF. The CDR3 nucleotides read TGTGCCAGCAGCTTAGGGAAATGGACGGACTCATCCTACGAGCAGTACTTC. The chain links TRBV7-9 to TRBJ2-7, with D possibly TRBD2 on 5 matching bases. CDR1 is SEHNR and CDR2 is FQNEAQ in the germline V gene (reference sequence). V lost 1 base to trimming and J lost 1 base, with 17 bases between them. The CDR3 consists of 17 residues.

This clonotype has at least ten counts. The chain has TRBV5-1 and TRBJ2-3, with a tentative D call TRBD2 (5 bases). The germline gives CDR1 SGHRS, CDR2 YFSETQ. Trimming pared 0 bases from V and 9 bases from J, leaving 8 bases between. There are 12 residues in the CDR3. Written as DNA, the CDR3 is TGCGCCAGCAGCTTGGATGGCGGGACGCAGTATTTT. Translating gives CASSLDGGTQYF.

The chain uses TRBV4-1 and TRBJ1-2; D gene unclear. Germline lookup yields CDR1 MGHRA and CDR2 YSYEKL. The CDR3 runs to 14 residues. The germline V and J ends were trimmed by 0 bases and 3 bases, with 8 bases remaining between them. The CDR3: CASSQDNRDYGYTF. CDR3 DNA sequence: TGCGCCAGCAGCCAAGATAATCGCGACTATGGCTACACCTTC.

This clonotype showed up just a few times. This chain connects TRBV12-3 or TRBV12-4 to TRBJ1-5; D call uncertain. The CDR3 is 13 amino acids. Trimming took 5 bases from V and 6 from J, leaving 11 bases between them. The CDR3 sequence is CASSIDAGQPQHF. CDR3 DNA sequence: TGTGCCAGCAGTATCGATGCTGGTCAGCCCCAGCATTTT.

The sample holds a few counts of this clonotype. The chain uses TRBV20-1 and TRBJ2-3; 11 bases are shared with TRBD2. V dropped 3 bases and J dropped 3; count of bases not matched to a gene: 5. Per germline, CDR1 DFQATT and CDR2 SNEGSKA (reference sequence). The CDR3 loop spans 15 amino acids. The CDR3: CSARVASGRTDTQYF. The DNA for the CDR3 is TGCAGTGCTAGGGTGGCTAGCGGGAGGACAGATACGCAGTATTTT.

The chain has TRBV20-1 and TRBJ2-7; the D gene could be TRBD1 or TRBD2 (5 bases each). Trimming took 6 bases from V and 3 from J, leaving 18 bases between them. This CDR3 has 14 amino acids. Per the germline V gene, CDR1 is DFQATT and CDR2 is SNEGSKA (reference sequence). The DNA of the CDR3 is TGCAGTGCCTCAAAAGGGACCCATAACTACGAGCAGTACTTC. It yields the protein CSASKGTHNYEQYF.

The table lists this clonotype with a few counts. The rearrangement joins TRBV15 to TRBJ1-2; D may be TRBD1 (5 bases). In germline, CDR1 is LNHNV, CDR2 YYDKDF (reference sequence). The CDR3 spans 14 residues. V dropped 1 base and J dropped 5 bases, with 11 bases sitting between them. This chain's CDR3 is CATSRAGGGYGYTF. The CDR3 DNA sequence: TGTGCCACCAGCAGAGCTGGGGGAGGATATGGCTACACCTTC.

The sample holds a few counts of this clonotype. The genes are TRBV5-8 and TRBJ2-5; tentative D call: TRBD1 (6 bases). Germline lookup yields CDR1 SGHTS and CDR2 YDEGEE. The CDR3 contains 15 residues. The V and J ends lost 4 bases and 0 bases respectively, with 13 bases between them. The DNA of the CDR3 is TGTGCCAGCAGCAAATACGGGACATACCAAGAGACCCAGTACTTC. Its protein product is CASSKYGTYQETQYF.

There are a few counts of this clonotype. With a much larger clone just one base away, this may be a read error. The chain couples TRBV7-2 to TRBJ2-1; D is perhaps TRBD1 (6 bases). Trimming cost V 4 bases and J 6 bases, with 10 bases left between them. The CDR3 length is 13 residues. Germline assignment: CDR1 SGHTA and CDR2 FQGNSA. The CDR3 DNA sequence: TGTGCCAGCAGCTCCGGACAGTTCAATGAGCAGTTCTTC. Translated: CASSSGQFNEQFF.

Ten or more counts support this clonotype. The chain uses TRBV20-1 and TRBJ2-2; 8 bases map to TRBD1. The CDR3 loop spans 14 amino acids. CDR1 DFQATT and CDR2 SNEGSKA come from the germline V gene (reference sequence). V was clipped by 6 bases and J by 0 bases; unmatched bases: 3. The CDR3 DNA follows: TGCAGTGCACAGGGACAGGCGAACACCGGGGAGCTGTTTTTT. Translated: CSAQGQANTGELFF.

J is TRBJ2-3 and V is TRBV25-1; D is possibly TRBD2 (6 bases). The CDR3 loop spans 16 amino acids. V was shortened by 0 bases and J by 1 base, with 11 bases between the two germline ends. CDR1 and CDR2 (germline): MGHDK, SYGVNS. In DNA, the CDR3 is TGTGCCAGCAGTGAATATTGGCGGGGAGGCACAGATACGCAGTATTTT. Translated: CASSEYWRGGTDTQYF.

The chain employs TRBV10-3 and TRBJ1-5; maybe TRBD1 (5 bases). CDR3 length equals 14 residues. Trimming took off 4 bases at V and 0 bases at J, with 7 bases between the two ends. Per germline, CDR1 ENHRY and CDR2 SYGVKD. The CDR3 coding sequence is TGTGCCATCAGTGTGGGGGGTAGCAATCAGCCCCAGCATTTT. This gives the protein CAISVGGSNQPQHF.

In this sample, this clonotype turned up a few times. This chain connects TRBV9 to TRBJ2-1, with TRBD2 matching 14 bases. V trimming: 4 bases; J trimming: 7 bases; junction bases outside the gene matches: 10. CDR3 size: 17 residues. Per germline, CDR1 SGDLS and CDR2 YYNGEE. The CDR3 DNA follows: TGTGCCAGCAGCTCGGGACTAGCGGGAGTAAATGTAAATGAGCAGTTCTTC. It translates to CASSSGLAGVNVNEQFF.

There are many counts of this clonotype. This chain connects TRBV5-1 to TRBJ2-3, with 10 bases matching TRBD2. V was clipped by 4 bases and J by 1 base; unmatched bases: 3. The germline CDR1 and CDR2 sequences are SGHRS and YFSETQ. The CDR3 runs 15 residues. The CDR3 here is CASSTGTSGTDTQYF. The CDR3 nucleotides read TGCGCCAGCAGCACCGGGACTAGCGGCACAGATACGCAGTATTTT.

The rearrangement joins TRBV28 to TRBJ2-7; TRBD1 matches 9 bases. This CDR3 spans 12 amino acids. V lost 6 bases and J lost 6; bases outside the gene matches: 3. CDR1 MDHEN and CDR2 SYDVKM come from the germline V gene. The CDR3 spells CASRYRGREQYF. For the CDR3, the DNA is TGTGCCAGCAGGTACAGGGGGCGCGAGCAGTACTTC.

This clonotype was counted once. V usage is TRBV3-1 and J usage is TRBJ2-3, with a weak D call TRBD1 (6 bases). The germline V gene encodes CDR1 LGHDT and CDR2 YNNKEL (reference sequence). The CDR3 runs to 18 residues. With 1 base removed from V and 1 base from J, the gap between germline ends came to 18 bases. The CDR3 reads CASSQGVTQGSRTDTQYF. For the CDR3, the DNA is TGTGCCAGCAGCCAAGGGGTTACTCAGGGGTCCCGCACAGATACGCAGTATTTT.